Below, one T cell receptor beta chain is given with its context. The CDR3 extends over 15 amino acids. From germline, CDR1 is SEHNR and CDR2 FQNEAQ (reference sequence). The V gene end was trimmed by 5 bases and the J gene end by 4 bases; junction bases not matched to a gene: 7. This sample was included in a study of PD-1 blockade in classical Hodgkin lymphoma. The time point denotes: cycle 4 day 1 (C4D1), after less than 7 weeks of nivolumab. Every patient had relapsed following autologous stem cell transplantation, and cohorts differed in brentuximab vedotin exposure. The patients, who had relapsed/refractory classical Hodgkin lymphoma, achieved best responses of complete response, partial response or progressive disease. Sequenced by immunoSEQ multiplex PCR; TCRdb stores in-frame clones only, minus some. The data contain about 27,000 clones, over 60% of them seen just once; the ten biggest clones take up roughly 3.5%.

This specimen consisted of peripheral blood mononuclear cells (PBMCs), obtained before the fourth cycle of nivolumab. The rearrangement uses TRBV7-9 and TRBJ2-7; 11 nucleotides align to TRBD1. The receptor was isolated from a human donor with classical Hodgkin lymphoma. This CDR3 reads CASSQGTGGLYEQYF. CDR3 bases: TGTGCCAGCAGCCAAGGGACAGGGGGGTTATACGAGCAGTACTTC.